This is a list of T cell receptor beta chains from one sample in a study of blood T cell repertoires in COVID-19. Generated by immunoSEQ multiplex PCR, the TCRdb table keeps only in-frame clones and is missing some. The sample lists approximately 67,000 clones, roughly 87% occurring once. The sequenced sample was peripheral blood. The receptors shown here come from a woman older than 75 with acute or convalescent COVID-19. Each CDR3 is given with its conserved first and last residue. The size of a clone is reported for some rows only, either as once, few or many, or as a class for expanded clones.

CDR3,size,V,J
CASSLTLADYEQYF,NA,TRBV28,TRBJ2-7
CASSSQGARRTEAFF,NA,TRBV7-8,TRBJ1-1
CSVEGGSGPGELFF,NA,TRBV29-1,TRBJ2-2
CASSQAAGDLAKNIQYF,NA,TRBV4-1,TRBJ2-4
CASSPGTSTKNEQFF,NA,TRBV28,TRBJ2-1
CATTGGTEAFF,NA,TRBV28,TRBJ1-1
CAWSFQGVLYNSPLHF,NA,TRBV30,TRBJ1-6
CASIQGGTYEQYF,NA,TRBV28,TRBJ2-7
CASSRERYNEQFF,NA,TRBV16,TRBJ2-1
CASEPGLPPLGYTF,NA,TRBV27,TRBJ1-2
CASSLRQGFQETQYF,NA,TRBV3-1/TRBV3-2,TRBJ2-5
CASSQDPAGIGYTF,NA,TRBV14,TRBJ1-2
CASSEQGRYTEAFF,NA,TRBV28,TRBJ1-1
CATSRDPLASPFF,NA,TRBV15,TRBJ2-1
CASSSGLITGELFF,NA,TRBV13,TRBJ2-2
CASQRGLDNEKLFF,NA,TRBV2,TRBJ1-4
CASSRGTDTQYF,NA,TRBV10-1,TRBJ2-3
CASSPVRDRDNSPLHF,many,TRBV18,TRBJ1-6
CASSLGRGETQYF,once,TRBV4-1,TRBJ2-5
CASSLRFSGAYNEQFF,NA,TRBV27,TRBJ2-1
CASSPGGGRARTQYF,NA,TRBV7-8,TRBJ2-5
CATGAHRTDTQYF,NA,TRBV15,TRBJ2-3
CASSQGMGATNEKLFF,NA,TRBV3-1/TRBV3-2,TRBJ1-4
CASSMELNTEAFF,NA,TRBV19,TRBJ1-1
CASKASGVTDTQYF,once,TRBV6-5,TRBJ2-3
CASSQDEALAKNIQYF,NA,TRBV2,TRBJ2-4
CASSWPGQGREKLFF,NA,TRBV6-6,TRBJ1-4
CAARGTGRYGYTF,NA,TRBV28,TRBJ1-2
CASSLDGTSGARQETQYF,NA,TRBV5-6,TRBJ2-5
CASRPGQGYGANVLTF,NA,TRBV7-2,TRBJ2-6
CASSRDRGYGYTF,few,TRBV7-9,TRBJ1-2
CASSQRAIFSGTGGYEQYF,NA,TRBV18,TRBJ2-7
CASSQDMGSSYNSPLHF,NA,TRBV3-1/TRBV3-2,TRBJ1-6
CASSRRKSPLHF,many,TRBV7-2,TRBJ1-6
CASSQGPDQPQHF,NA,TRBV16,TRBJ1-5
CASRGQGWGNQPQHF,NA,TRBV6-5,TRBJ1-5
CASSATTSSYNEQFF,NA,TRBV6-5,TRBJ2-1
CASSLEVRGGPETQYF,NA,TRBV7-7,TRBJ2-5
CASSLGLAVYNEQFF,NA,TRBV7-2,TRBJ2-1
CASKRTIYNSPLHF,NA,TRBV28,TRBJ1-6
CASSPGGRGRTDTQYF,once,TRBV7-2,TRBJ2-3
CASSLKREQFF,NA,TRBV28,TRBJ2-1
CASSLRLAGGSGELFF,once,TRBV7-8,TRBJ2-2
CASRFRGGGDTQYF,NA,TRBV27,TRBJ2-3
CASTPQAGGRYGYTF,NA,TRBV7-8,TRBJ1-2
CASSYIGLANYYEQYF,NA,TRBV6-6,TRBJ2-7
CATSRGQGARVGNQPQHF,NA,TRBV15,TRBJ1-5
CASSVGPEAFF,NA,TRBV9,TRBJ1-1
CASSWTVNAEAFF,few,TRBV5-1,TRBJ1-1
CATSAGGVLSPLHF,NA,TRBV24-1,TRBJ1-6
CASSEFRPDSQYF,NA,TRBV6-1,TRBJ2-3
CASSPTGPSGYGYTF,NA,TRBV7-9,TRBJ1-2
CATSRENPRGGQPQHF,NA,TRBV15,TRBJ1-5
CASSRTGNAFF,NA,TRBV5-5,TRBJ1-1
CASSQSRGNTIYF,NA,TRBV3-1/TRBV3-2,TRBJ1-3